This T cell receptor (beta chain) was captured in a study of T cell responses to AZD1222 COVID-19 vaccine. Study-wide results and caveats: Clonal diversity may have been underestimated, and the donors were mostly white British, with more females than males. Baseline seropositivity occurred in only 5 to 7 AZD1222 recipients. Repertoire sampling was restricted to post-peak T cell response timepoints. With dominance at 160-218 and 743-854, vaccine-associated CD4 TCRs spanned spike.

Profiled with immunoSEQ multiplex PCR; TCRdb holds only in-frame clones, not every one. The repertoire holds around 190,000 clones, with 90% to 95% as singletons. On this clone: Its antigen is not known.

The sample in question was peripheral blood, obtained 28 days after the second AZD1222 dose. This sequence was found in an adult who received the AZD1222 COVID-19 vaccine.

CDR3 region: CSAKQGYGYTF. The CDR3 DNA is TGCAGTGCCAAGCAGGGCTATGGCTACACCTTC. The rearrangement links TRBV20-1 to TRBJ1-2, with D perhaps TRBD1 (5 bases). Per germline, CDR1 DFQATT and CDR2 SNEGSKA (reference sequence). Trimming stripped 6 bases from V and 4 bases from J, with 9 bases between. The CDR3 has 11 amino acids.